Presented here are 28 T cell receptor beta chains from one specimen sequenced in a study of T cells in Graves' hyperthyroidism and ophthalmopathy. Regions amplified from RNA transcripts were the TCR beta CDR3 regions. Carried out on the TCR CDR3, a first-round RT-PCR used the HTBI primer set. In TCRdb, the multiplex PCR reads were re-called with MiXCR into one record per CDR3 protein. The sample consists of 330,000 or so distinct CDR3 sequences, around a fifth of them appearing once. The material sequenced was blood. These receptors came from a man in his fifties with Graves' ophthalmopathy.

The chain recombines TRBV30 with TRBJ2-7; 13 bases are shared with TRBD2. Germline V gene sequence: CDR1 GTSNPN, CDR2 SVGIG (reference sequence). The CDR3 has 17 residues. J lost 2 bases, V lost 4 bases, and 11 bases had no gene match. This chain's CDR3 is CAWNHGVTSGRAYEQYF. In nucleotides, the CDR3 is TGTGCCTGGAATCATGGGGTCACTAGCGGGAGGGCCTACGAGCAGTACTTC.

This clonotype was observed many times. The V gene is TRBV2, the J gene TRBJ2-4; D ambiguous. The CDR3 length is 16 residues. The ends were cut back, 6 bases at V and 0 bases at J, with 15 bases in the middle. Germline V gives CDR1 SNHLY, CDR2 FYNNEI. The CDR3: CASSAGATLAKNIQYF. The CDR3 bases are TGTGCCAGCAGCGCAGGAGCAACCCTAGCCAAAAACATTCAGTACTTC.

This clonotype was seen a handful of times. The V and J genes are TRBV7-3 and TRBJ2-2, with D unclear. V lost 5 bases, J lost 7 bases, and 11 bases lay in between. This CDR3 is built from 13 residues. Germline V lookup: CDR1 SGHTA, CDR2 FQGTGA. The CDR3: CASSGNTFGELFF. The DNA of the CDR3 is TGTGCCAGCAGCGGGAATACTTTCGGGGAGCTGTTTTTT.

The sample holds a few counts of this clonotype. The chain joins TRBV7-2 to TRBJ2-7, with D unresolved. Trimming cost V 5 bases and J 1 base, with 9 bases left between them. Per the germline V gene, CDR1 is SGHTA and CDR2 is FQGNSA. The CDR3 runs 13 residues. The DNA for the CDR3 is TGTGCCAGCAGCCCGTGGGCTTCCTACGAGCAGTACTTC. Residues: CASSPWASYEQYF. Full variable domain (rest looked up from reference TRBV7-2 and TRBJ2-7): GAGVSQSPSNKVTEKGKDVELRCDPISGHTALYWYRQSLGQGLEFLIYFQGNSAPDKSGLPSDRFSAERTGGSVSTLTIQRTQQEDSAVYLCASSPWASYEQYFGPGTRLTVT.

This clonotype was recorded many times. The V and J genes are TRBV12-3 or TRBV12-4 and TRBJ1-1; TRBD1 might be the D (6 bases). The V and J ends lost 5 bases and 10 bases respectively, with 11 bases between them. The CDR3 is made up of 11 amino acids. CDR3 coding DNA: TGTGCCAGCAGTCCTGGGGGGGCAGCTTTCTTT. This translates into CASSPGGAAFF.

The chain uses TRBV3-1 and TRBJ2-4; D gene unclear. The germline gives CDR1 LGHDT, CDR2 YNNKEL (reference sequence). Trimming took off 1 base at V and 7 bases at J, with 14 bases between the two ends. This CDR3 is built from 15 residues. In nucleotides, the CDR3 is TGTGCCAGCAGCCAAGCCCTGACGGGTTCGAACATTCAGTACTTC. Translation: CASSQALTGSNIQYF.

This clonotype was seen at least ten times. The CDR3 loop is CASSGGTGDEKLFF. CDR3 nucleotide sequence: TGTGCCAGCAGTGGGGGGACAGGGGATGAAAAACTGTTTTTT. The V call is TRBV28, the J call TRBJ1-4; 10 bases agree with TRBD1. The germline CDR1 and CDR2 sequences are MDHEN and SYDVKM. The CDR3 runs 14 residues. The V and J ends lost 5 bases and 6 bases, in that order; junction bases with no gene match: 3. The complete variable domain, with remaining parts taken from reference TRBV28 and TRBJ1-4, reads DVKVTQSSRYLVKRTGEKVFLECVQDMDHENMFWYRQDPGLGLRLIYFSYDVKMKEKGDIPEGYSVSREKKERFSLILESASTNQTSMYLCASSGGTGDEKLFFGSGTQLSVL.

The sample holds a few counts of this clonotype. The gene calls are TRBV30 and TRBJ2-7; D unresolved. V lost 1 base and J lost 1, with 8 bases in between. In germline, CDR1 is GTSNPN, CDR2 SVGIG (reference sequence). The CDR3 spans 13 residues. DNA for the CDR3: TGTGCCTGGAGTGAGGGTTATTCCTACGAGCAGTACTTC. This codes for CAWSEGYSYEQYF.

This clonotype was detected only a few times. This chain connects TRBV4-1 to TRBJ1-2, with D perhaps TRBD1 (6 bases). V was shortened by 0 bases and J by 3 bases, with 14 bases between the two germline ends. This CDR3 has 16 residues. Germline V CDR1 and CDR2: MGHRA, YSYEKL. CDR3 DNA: TGCGCCAGCAGCCAAGAAGAGGGGGAGGGGGACTATGGCTACACCTTC. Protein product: CASSQEEGEGDYGYTF.

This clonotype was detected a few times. CDR3 protein: CASSGGPDQPQHF. The DNA of the CDR3 is TGTGCCAGCAGTGGAGGCCCCGATCAGCCCCAGCATTTT. The chain has TRBV25-1 and TRBJ1-5; D unclear. The germline V gene has CDR1 MGHDK and CDR2 SYGVNS. CDR3 length: 13 amino acids. The V end was cut by 4 bases, the J end by 5 bases, with 9 bases between.

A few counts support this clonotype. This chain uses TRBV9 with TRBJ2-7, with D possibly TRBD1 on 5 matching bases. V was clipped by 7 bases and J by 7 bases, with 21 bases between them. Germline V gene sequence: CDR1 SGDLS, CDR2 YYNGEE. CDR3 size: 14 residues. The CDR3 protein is CASAKGGFQGEQYF. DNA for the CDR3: TGTGCCAGCGCGAAAGGTGGATTCCAGGGTGAGCAGTACTTC.

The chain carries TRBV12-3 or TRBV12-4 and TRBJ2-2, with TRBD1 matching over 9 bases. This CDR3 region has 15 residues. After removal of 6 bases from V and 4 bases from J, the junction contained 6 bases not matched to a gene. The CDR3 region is CASSPGTGITGELFF. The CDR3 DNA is TGTGCCAGCAGCCCAGGGACAGGGATCACCGGGGAGCTGTTTTTT.

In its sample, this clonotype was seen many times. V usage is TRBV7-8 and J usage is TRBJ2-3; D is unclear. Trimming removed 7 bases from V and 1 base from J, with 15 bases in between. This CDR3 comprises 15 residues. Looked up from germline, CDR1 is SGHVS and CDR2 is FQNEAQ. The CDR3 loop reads CASKQLGMGTDTQYF. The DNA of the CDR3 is TGTGCCAGCAAGCAACTGGGAATGGGCACAGATACGCAGTATTTT.

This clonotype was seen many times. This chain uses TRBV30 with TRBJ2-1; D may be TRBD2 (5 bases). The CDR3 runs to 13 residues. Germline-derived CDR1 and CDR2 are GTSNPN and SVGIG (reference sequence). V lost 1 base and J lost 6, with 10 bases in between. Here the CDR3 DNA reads TGTGCCTGGAGTGATTCTAGCATCAATGAGCAGTTCTTC. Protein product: CAWSDSSINEQFF.

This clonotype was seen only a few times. The CDR3 region is CASSDRDGYGYTF. CDR3 nucleotides: TGTGCCAGCAGCGACAGGGATGGCTATGGCTACACCTTC. The gene calls are TRBV11-3 and TRBJ1-2; 7 bases agree with TRBD1. Germline assignment: CDR1 SGHNT and CDR2 YENEEA. The CDR3 runs 13 residues. The V gene end was trimmed by 5 bases and the J gene end by 4 bases; junction bases not matched to a gene: 4.

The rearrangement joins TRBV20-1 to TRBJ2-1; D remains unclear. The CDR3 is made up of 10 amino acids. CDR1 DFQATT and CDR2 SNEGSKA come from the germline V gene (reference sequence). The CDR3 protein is CSVRGNEQFF. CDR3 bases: TGCAGCGTTCGTGGCAATGAGCAGTTCTTC.

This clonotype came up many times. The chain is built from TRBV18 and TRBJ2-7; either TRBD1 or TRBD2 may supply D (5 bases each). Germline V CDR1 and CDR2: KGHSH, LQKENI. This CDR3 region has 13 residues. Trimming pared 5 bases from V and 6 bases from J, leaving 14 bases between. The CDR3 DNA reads TGTGCCAGCTCAACATTTACGGGGCCCGAGCAGTACTTC. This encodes CASSTFTGPEQYF. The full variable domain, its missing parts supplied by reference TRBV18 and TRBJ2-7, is NAGVMQNPRHLVRRRGQEARLRCSPMKGHSHVYWYRQLPEEGLKFMVYLQKENIIDESGMPKERFSAEFPKEGPSILRIQQVVRGDSAAYFCASSTFTGPEQYFGPGTRLTVT.

The CDR3 sequence is CASGLKGNTEAFF. CDR3 coding DNA: TGTGCTAGTGGTTTGAAAGGGAATACTGAAGCTTTCTTT. The V call is TRBV12-5, the J call TRBJ1-1; the D is unclear. The V and J ends lost 2 bases and 5 bases respectively, with 9 bases between them. The CDR3 covers 13 residues. Germline V gives CDR1 LGHNT, CDR2 FRNRAP.

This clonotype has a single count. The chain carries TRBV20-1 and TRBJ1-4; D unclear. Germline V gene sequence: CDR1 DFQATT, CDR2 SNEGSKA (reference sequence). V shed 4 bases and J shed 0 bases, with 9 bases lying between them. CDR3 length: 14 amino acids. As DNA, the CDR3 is TGCAGTGCTATGTTCGACGCAACTAATGAAAAACTGTTTTTT. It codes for CSAMFDATNEKLFF.

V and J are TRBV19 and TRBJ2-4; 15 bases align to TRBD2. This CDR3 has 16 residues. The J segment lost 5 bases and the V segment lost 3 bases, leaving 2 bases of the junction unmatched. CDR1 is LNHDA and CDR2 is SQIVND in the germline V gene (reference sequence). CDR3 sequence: CASSMGLAGGENIQYF. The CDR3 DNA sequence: TGTGCCAGTAGTATGGGACTAGCGGGAGGCGAAAACATTCAGTACTTC. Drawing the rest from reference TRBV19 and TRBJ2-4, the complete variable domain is DGGITQSPKYLFRKEGQNVTLSCEQNLNHDAMYWYRQDPGQGLRLIYYSQIVNDFQKGDIAEGYSVSREKKESFPLTVTSAQKNPTAFYLCASSMGLAGGENIQYFGAGTRLSVL.

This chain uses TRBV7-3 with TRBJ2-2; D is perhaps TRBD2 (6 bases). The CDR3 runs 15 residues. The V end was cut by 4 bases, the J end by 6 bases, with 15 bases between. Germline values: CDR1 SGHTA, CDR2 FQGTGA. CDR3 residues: CASSSTGASSGELFF. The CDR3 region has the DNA TGTGCCAGCAGCTCGACGGGAGCCTCGTCCGGGGAGCTGTTTTTT.

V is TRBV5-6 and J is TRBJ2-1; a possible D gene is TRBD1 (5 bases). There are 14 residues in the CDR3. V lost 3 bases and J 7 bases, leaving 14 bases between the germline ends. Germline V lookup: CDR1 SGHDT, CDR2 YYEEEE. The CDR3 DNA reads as TGTGCCAGCAGCTCCGGACAAGGGATTAATGAGCAGTTCTTC. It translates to CASSSGQGINEQFF.

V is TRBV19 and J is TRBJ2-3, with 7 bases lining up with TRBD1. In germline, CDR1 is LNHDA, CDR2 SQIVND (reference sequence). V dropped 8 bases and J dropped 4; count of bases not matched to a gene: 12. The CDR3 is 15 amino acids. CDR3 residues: CASADRQGRADTQYF. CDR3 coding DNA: TGTGCCAGTGCCGATCGACAGGGAAGAGCAGATACGCAGTATTTT.

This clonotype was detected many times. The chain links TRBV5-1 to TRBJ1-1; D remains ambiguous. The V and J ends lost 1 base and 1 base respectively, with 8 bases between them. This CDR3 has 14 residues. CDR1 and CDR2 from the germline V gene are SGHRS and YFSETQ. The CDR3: CASSLNGENTEAFF. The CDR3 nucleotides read TGCGCCAGCAGCTTGAATGGGGAGAACACTGAAGCTTTCTTT.

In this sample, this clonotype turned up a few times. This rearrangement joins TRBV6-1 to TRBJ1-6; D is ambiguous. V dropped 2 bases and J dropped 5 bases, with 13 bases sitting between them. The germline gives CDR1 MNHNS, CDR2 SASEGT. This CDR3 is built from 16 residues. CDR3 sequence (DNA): TGTGCCAGCAGTGAAACGGCAGGTCGGAATAATTCACCCCTCCACTTT. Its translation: CASSETAGRNNSPLHF.

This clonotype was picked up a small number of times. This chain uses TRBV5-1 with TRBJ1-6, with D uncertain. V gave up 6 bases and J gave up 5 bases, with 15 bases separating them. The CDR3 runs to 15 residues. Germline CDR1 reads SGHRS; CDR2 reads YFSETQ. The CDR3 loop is CASKARTVDNSPLHF. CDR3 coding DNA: TGCGCCAGCAAGGCCAGGACCGTCGATAATTCACCCCTCCACTTT.

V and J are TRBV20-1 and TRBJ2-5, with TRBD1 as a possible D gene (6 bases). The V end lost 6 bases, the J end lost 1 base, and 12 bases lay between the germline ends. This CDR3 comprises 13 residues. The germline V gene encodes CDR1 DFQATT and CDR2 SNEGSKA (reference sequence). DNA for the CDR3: TGCAGTGCACTCCGACAGGCCCAAGAGACCCAGTACTTC. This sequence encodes CSALRQAQETQYF.

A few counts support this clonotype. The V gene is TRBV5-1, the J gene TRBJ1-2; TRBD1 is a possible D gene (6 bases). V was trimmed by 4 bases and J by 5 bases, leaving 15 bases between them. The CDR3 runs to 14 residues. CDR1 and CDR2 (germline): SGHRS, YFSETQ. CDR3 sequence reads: CASSAAGVGYGYTF. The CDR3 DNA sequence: TGCGCCAGCAGCGCGGCAGGGGTTGGGTATGGCTACACCTTC.